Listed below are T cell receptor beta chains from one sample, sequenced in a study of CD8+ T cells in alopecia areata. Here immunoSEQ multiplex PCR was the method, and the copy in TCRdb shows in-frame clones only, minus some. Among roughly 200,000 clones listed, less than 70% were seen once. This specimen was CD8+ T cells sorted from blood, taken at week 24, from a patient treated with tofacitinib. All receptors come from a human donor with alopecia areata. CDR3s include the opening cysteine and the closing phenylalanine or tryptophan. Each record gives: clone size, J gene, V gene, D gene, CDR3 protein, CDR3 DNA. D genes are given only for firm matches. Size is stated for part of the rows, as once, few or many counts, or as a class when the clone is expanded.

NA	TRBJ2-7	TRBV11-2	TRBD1	CASSFGTGWGQYF	TGTGCCAGCAGCTTCGGGACAGGCTGGGGGCAGTACTTC
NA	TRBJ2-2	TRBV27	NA	CASSLVQYTGELFF	TGTGCCAGCAGTTTAGTACAGTACACCGGGGAGCTGTTTTTT
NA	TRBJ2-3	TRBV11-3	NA	CASSLWGDSSWDTQYF	TGTGCCAGCAGCTTGTGGGGGGACTCGTCCTGGGATACGCAGTATTTT
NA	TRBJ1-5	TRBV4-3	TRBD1	CASSQERTGDQPQHF	TGCGCCAGCAGCCAAGAAAGGACAGGTGATCAGCCCCAGCATTTT
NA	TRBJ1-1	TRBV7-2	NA	CASSSPRTANTEAFF	TGTGCCAGCAGCTCGCCCAGGACAGCCAACACTGAAGCTTTCTTT
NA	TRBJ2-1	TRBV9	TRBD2	CASSVGGGRDEQFF	TGTGCCAGCAGCGTAGGCGGGGGGCGCGATGAGCAGTTCTTC
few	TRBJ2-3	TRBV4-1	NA	CASSQKDTDTQYF	TGCGCCAGCAGCCAAAAGGACACAGATACGCAGTATTTT
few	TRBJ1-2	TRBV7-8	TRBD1	CASSNWGGQGLDGYTF	TGTGCCAGCAGCAATTGGGGGGGACAGGGACTGGATGGCTACACCTTC
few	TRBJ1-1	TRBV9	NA	CASSVAEENTEAFF	TGTGCCAGCAGCGTAGCTGAGGAGAACACTGAAGCTTTCTTT
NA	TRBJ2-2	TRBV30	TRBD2	CAWSITGGPGELSF	TGTGCCTGGAGTATCACGGGGGGGCCCGGGGAGCTGTCTTTT
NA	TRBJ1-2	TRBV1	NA	CTSSTRSGANYGYTF	TGCACCAGCAGTACCAGGAGTGGGGCTAACTATGGCTACACCTTC
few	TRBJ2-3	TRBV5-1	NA	CASSFEGGLPPSTDTQYF	TGCGCCAGCAGCTTTGAGGGGGGGCTCCCACCTAGCACAGATACGCAGTATTTT
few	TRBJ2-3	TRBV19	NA	CASSTKQETDTQYF	TGTGCCAGTAGTACGAAACAGGAAACAGATACGCAGTATTTT
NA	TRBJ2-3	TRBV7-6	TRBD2	CASSLLAGYTDTQYF	TGTGCCAGCAGCCTACTAGCGGGATACACAGATACGCAGTATTTT
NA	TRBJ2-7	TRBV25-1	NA	CASSEYSGRTGVSYEQYF	TGTGCCAGCAGTGAATATAGTGGAAGGACGGGCGTCTCCTACGAGCAGTACTTC
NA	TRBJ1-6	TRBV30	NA	CAWSGGNSPLHF	TGTGCCTGGAGTGGGGGGAATTCACCCCTCCACTTT
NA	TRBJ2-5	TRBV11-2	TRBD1	CASSRTGGYQETQYF	TGTGCCAGCAGCAGGACAGGGGGCTACCAAGAGACCCAGTACTTC
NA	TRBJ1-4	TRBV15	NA	CATSEWGGPTNEKLFF	TGTGCCACCAGCGAGTGGGGAGGCCCAACTAATGAAAAACTGTTTTTT
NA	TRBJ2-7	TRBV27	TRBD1	CASSAIGQVPAYEQYF	TGTGCCAGCAGCGCCATAGGACAGGTTCCAGCCTACGAGCAGTACTTC
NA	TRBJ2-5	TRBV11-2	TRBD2	CASSFLTSGGQETQYF	TGTGCCAGCAGCTTCTTGACTAGCGGGGGGCAAGAGACCCAGTACTTC
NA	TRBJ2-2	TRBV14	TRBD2	CASFKRSGTAGELFF	TGTGCCAGTTTTAAACGTAGCGGGACTGCCGGGGAGCTGTTTTTT
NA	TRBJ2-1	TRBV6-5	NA	CASSYGAPGSYNEQFF	TGTGCCAGCAGTTACGGGGCGCCGGGATCCTACAATGAGCAGTTCTTC
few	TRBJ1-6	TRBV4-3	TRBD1	CASSQLTGEFSNSPLHF	TGCGCCAGCAGCCAGCTGACAGGGGAGTTCTCGAATTCACCCCTCCACTTT
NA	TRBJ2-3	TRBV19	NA	CASSTRPGQGITDTQYF	TGTGCCAGTAGTACCCGACCCGGGCAGGGTATTACAGATACGCAGTATTTT
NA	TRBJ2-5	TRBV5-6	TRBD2	CASSWRGAGETQYF	TGTGCCAGCAGCTGGCGGGGGGCCGGGGAGACCCAGTACTTC
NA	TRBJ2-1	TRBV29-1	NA	CSATDNEQFF	TGCAGCGCTACAGACAATGAGCAGTTCTTC
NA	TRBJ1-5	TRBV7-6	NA	CASSLSTGSYQPQHF	TGTGCCAGCAGCTTATCGACAGGTAGTTATCAGCCCCAGCATTTT
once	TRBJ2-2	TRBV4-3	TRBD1	CASSHPLGQGRPGELFF	TGCGCCAGCAGCCACCCTTTGGGACAGGGGCGCCCCGGGGAGCTGTTTTTT